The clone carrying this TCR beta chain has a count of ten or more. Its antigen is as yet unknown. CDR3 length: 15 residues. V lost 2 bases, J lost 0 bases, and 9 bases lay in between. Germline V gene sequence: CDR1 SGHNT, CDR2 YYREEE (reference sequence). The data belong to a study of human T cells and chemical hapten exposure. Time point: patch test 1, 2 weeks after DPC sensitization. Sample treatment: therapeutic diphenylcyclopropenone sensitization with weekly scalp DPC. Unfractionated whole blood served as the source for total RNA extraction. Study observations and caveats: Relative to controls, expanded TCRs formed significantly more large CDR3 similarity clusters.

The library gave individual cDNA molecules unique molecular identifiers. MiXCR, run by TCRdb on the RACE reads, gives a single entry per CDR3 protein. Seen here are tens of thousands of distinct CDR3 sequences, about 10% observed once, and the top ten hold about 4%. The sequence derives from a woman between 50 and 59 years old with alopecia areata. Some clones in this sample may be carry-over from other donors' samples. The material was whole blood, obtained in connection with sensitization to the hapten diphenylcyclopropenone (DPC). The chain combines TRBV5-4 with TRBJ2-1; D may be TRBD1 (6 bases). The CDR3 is CASSFGQYSYNEQFF. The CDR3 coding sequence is TGTGCCAGCAGCTTCGGACAGTACTCCTACAATGAGCAGTTCTTC.